This T cell receptor (beta chain) originates from a study of blood T cell repertoires in COVID-19. Study-level information: There were acute and convalescent COVID-19 samples, and they came from the United States, Italy and Spain.

The junction had 6 bases not matched to a gene; V was cut back by 5 bases and J by 7 bases. Per germline, CDR1 MNHEY and CDR2 SVGAGI. CDR3 length: 15 residues. The assay was immunoSEQ multiplex PCR, and TCRdb's table has in-frame clones only and misses some. The profile shows about 140,000 clones, about 75% of them singletons. Individuals aged about 18 to 90 years were recruited from about two dozen US areas. Cohorts were determined from participant-reported clinical history. Cohort 3 donors counted as recovered after two negative PCRs, clearance, or resolved symptoms. V is TRBV6-5 and J is TRBJ1-5; 12 nucleotides line up with TRBD1. The TCR sequence derives from a woman in her forties or fifties who had recovered from COVID-19. The sequencing sample was made of PBMCs or T cells enriched from blood (not recorded which). CDR3 residues: CASSPGTGGRQPQHF. The CDR3 DNA is TGTGCCAGCAGTCCCGGGACAGGGGGCCGACAGCCCCAGCATTTT.